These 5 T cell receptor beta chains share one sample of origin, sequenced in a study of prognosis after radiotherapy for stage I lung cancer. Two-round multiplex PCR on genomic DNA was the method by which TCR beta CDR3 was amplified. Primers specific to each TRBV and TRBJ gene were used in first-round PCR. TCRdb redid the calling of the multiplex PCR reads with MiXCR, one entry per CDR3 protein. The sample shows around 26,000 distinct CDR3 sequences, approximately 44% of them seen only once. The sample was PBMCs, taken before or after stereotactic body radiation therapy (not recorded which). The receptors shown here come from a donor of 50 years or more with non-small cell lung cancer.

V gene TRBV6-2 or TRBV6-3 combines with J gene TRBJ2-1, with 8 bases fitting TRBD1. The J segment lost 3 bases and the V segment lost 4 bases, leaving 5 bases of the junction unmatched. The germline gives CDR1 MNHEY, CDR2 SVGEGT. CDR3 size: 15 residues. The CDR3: CASSSRQGRYNEQFF. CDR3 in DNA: TGTGCCAGCAGTTCAAGACAGGGGCGCTACAATGAGCAGTTCTTC.

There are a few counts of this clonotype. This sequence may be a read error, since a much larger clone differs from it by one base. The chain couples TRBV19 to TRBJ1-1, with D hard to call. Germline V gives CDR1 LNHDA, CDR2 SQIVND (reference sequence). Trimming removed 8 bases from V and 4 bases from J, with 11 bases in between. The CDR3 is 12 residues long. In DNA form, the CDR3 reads TGTGCCAGTGTCATCGGGGTCACTGAAGCTTTCTTT. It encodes CASVIGVTEAFF.

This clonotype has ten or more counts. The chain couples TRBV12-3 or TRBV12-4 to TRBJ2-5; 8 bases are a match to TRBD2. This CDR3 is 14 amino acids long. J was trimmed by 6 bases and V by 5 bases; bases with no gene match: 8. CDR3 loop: CASSATSGSKTQYF. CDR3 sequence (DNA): TGTGCCAGCAGTGCCACGAGCGGGAGTAAGACCCAGTACTTC.

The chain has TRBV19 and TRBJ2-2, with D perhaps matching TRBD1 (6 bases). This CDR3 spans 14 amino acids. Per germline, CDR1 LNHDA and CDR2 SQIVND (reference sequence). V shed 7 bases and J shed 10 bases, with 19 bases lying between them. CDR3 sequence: CASKTGRNTVELFF. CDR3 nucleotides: TGTGCCAGTAAAACAGGGCGGAACACTGTGGAGCTGTTTTTT.

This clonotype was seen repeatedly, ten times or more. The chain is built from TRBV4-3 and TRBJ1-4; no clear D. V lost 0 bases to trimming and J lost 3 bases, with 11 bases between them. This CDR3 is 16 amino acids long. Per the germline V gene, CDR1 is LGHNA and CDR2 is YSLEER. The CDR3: CASSQDISRSNEKLFF. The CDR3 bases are TGCGCCAGCAGCCAAGATATCAGCCGATCTAATGAAAAACTGTTTTTT.